The 21 T cell receptor beta chains below all came from one sample that was sequenced in a study of T cell clonality in common variable immunodeficiency. Sequencing was performed with immunoSEQ multiplex PCR; in TCRdb, only in-frame clones are kept and a portion is missing. The sample has more than 20,000 clones, none seen only once. General study results and limits: Reportedly, TCR beta sequences from common variable immunodeficiency showed fewer deletions and N-nucleotide insertions.

Their antigens remain unidentified. Sequencing was carried out using peripheral blood mononuclear cells. Receptor source: a human donor with common variable immunodeficiency.

This clone came up many times. The observed sequence ends 3 residues before the CDR3 terminus, with the missing tail filled in from the germline J gene. The J gene is TRBJ1-5, the V gene TRBV28, with 8 bases aligning to TRBD1. This CDR3 has 19 amino acids. V was clipped by 1 base and J by 2 bases; unmatched bases: 13. Germline V CDR1 and CDR2: MDHEN, SYDVKM. CDR3 loop: CASSLSGQGRAYGNQPQHF. The covered CDR3 bases are TGTGCCAGCAGTTTATCCGGACAGGGTAGGGCTTATGGCAATCAGCCC.

This clone appeared many times. The DNA ends 3 residues before the CDR3 does, and the rest of the CDR3 is filled in from the germline J gene. The chain joins TRBV13 to TRBJ1-1; possible D gene TRBD1, 5 bases. This CDR3 has 12 amino acids. Germline CDR1 and CDR2: PRHDT and FYEKMQ (reference sequence). The CDR3 sequence is CASSLVAGEAFF. CDR3 DNA (partial): TGTGCCAGCAGCTTAGTGGCAGGGGAA.

This clone occurred many times. The sequenced fragment ends 3 residues before the CDR3 boundary, so the rest is inferred from the germline J gene. J is TRBJ2-3 and V is TRBV6-4, with D possibly matching TRBD1 (6 bases). The CDR3 totals 15 residues. CDR1 is MRHNA and CDR2 is SNTAGT in the germline V gene. The V end was cut by 6 bases, the J end by 0 bases, with 13 bases between. The covered CDR3 bases are TGTGCCAGCAGCGCCGGAACAGGGAGCACAGATACG. Protein product: CASSAGTGSTDT. The whole CDR3 region reads CASSAGTGSTDTQYF.

This clone was observed at least ten times. Coverage ceases 3 residues before the CDR3 finishes, and the germline J gene fills in the end. The chain is built from TRBV30 and TRBJ1-2; 8 bases are shared with TRBD1. The CDR3 extends over 16 amino acids. V lost 3 bases to trimming and J lost 5 bases; unmatched junction nucleotides: 14. Germline lookup yields CDR1 GTSNPN and CDR2 SVGIG (reference sequence). CDR3 protein: CAWSFRPNRGLYGYTF. The sequenced CDR3 bases are TGTGCCTGGAGCTTCCGTCCGAACAGGGGGTTGTATGGC.

This clone was detected many times. The CDR3 end is not reached by the read, which stops 3 residues before it; the germline J gene fills it in. This chain connects TRBV6-2 or TRBV6-3 to TRBJ1-2, with 11 bases lining up with TRBD1. V lost 7 bases, J lost 7 bases, and 5 bases stayed unmatched. CDR1 is MNHEY and CDR2 is SVGEGT in the germline V gene. The CDR3 length is 13 residues. This CDR3 is CASTDRGHGGYTF. The DNA read from the CDR3 is TGTGCCAGCACGGACAGGGGGCATGGTGGC.

This clone was counted at least ten times. The DNA ends 3 residues before the CDR3 does, and the rest of the CDR3 is filled in from the germline J gene. The chain uses TRBV14 and TRBJ2-6; 7 nucleotides match TRBD1. With 1 base clipped from V and 4 bases from J, the junction kept 10 bases outside the gene matches. This CDR3 region has 18 residues. Germline V gene lookup returns CDR1 SGHDN and CDR2 FVKESK. The covered CDR3 bases are TGTGCCAGCAGCCAAGTGAGGGGGCGTTTCTCCGGGGCCAACGTC. Amino acids: CASSQVRGRFSGANV. The complete CDR3 sequence is CASSQVRGRFSGANVLTF.

Ten or more counts support this clone. With the read ending 3 residues before the CDR3 end, the germline J gene is used to fill in that end. The J gene is TRBJ2-4, the V gene TRBV20-1; 12 bases map to TRBD1. The CDR3 contains 18 residues. Trimming took 6 bases from V and 8 from J; bases not matched to a gene: 20. The germline gives CDR1 DFQATT, CDR2 SNEGSKA (reference sequence). The chain's CDR3 is CSASLSPGQGASTDIQYF. The sequenced CDR3 bases are TGCAGTGCCAGCCTTTCTCCGGGACAGGGGGCCTCAACGGACATT.

This clone was seen many times. With the read ending 3 residues before the CDR3 end, the germline J gene is used to fill in that end. The gene calls are TRBV19 and TRBJ2-2; 7 bases line up with TRBD1. CDR1 and CDR2 from the germline V gene are LNHDA and SQIVND (reference sequence). CDR3 length: 12 amino acids. V lost 11 bases to trimming and J lost 6 bases; unmatched junction nucleotides: 6. The CDR3 is CAADTGAGELFF. The covered CDR3 bases are TGTGCCGCCGATACAGGGGCCGGGGAG.

This clone appeared many times. Read sequence stops 3 residues before the CDR3 end, and the germline J gene provides the missing end. The genes are TRBV7-2 and TRBJ1-2; D perhaps matches TRBD1 (6 bases). The germline CDR1 and CDR2 sequences are SGHTA and FQGNSA. Trimming removed 3 bases from V and 5 bases from J, with 13 bases in between. The CDR3 length is 14 residues. The CDR3 bases that were read are TGTGCCAGCAGCTTGCGTCAGGGGATGTATGGC. Its protein is CASSLRQGMYG. The complete CDR3 reads CASSLRQGMYGYTF.

This clone has only a few counts. The read ends 3 residues shy of where the CDR3 ends; the end is completed using the germline J gene. The chain has TRBV7-9 and TRBJ1-3, with no clear D. V lost 5 bases and J lost 2, with 10 bases in between. The V gene's germline CDR1 is SEHNR and CDR2 FQNEAQ (reference sequence). There are 14 residues in the CDR3. This CDR3 reads CASSQSNTGNTIYF. Partial CDR3 DNA: TGTGCCAGCAGCCAGAGTAATACTGGAAACACC.

In this sample, this clone turned up many times. The CDR3 protein is CARSLVLGGAQYF. Incomplete CDR3 DNA: TGTGCCAGAAGCTTGGTTCTGGGGGGGGCG. The rearrangement uses TRBV5-3 and TRBJ2-3; 7 nucleotides line up with TRBD2. The read stops 3 residues short of the end of the CDR3; the missing end is completed from the germline J gene. TRBV5-3 falls under the ORF class, with uncertain function. The CDR3 contains 13 residues.

This clone appeared many times. The CDR3 end falls 3 residues outside the read, so it is completed with the germline J gene. The chain joins TRBV5-4 to TRBJ2-7; D remains unclear. The CDR3 runs to 14 residues. CDR1 and CDR2 (germline): SGHNT, YYREEE (reference sequence). V dropped 0 bases and J dropped 5 bases, with 12 bases sitting between them. CDR3 protein: CASSLDYHQDEQYF. The CDR3 bases that were read are TGTGCCAGCAGCTTGGATTACCACCAGGACGAG.

Turning to this clone: The read ends 3 residues shy of where the CDR3 ends; the end is completed using the germline J gene. This chain joins TRBV6-4 and TRBJ2-1, with TRBD2 identical over 10 bases. The CDR3 has 17 residues. Looked up from germline, CDR1 is MRHNA and CDR2 is SNTAGT. Trimming removed 0 bases from V and 9 bases from J; junction bases left unmatched: 11. The CDR3 protein is CASSDSPPSGGQTEQFF. Partial CDR3 DNA: TGTGCCAGCAGTGACTCCCCCCCTAGCGGGGGACAAACTGAG.

This clone was counted ten times or more. The CDR3 extends 3 residues past the end of the read, so its final part is completed from the germline J gene. The chain uses TRBV5-8 and TRBJ2-5, with a weak D call TRBD2 (6 bases). Germline V gene sequence: CDR1 SGHTS, CDR2 YDEGEE. Deletions cut 5 bases from V and 1 base from J, with 9 bases between. The CDR3 runs 13 residues. The CDR3 region is CASRGDFQETQYF. The CDR3 bases that were read are TGTGCCAGCAGAGGGGACTTCCAAGAGACC. The full variable domain, with the rest looked up from reference TRBV5-8 and TRBJ2-5, is EAGVTQSPTHLIKTRGQQATLRCSPISGHTSVYWYQQALGLGLQFLLWYDEGEERNRGNFPPRFSGRQFPNYSSELNVNALELEDSALYLCASRGDFQETQYFGPGTRLLVL.

This clone was recorded many times. Read coverage stops 3 residues before the CDR3 terminus; the germline J gene supplies the remainder. The rearrangement uses TRBV7-2 and TRBJ2-7; D unresolved. The V end was cut by 5 bases, the J end by 5 bases, with 19 bases between. The CDR3 is made up of 15 amino acids. In germline, CDR1 is SGHTA, CDR2 FQGNSA. CDR3 DNA (partial): TGTGCCAGCAGCCCTCGGCTCGGAAGCAGCGACGAG. Amino acid sequence: CASSPRLGSSDE. The entire CDR3 is CASSPRLGSSDEQYF.

This clone was observed at least ten times. Sequencing ends 3 residues short of the CDR3 end; the germline J gene provides the rest. V is TRBV2 and J is TRBJ2-5, with 15 positions matching TRBD2. Trimming removed 6 bases from V and 2 bases from J; junction bases left unmatched: 4. CDR1 and CDR2 (germline): SNHLY, FYNNEI. There are 16 residues in the CDR3. CDR3 bases read: TGTGCCAGCAGAACCGGACTAGCGGGGGGGCAAGAGACC. Residues: CASRTGLAGGQET. The CDR3, in full, reads CASRTGLAGGQETQYF.

In this sample, this clone turned up many times. Coverage ceases 3 residues before the CDR3 finishes, and the germline J gene fills in the end. The gene calls are TRBV7-9 and TRBJ1-1; 9 nucleotides align to TRBD1. Trimming took 5 bases from V and 1 from J; bases not matched to a gene: 5. Germline CDR1 and CDR2: SEHNR and FQNEAQ (reference sequence). The CDR3 runs 15 residues. The sequenced part of the CDR3 DNA is TGTGCCAGCAGCCCCGACAGGGGGTCGAACACTGAA. It yields the protein CASSPDRGSNTE. The full CDR3 protein reads CASSPDRGSNTEAFF.

Many counts were recorded for this clone. The read terminates 3 residues before the CDR3 end, so the remaining end is supplied by the germline J gene. The chain uses TRBV28 and TRBJ1-2; D ambiguous. V lost 0 bases and J lost 3, with 11 bases in between. The CDR3 is 15 residues long. CDR1 is MDHEN and CDR2 is SYDVKM in the germline V gene. CDR3 DNA, as far as it was read: TGTGCCAGCAGTTTATGGGCAGATTCAGACTATGGC. Translating gives CASSLWADSDYG. The CDR3 as a whole reads CASSLWADSDYGYTF.

This clone appeared many times. The sequenced fragment ends 3 residues before the CDR3 boundary, so the rest is inferred from the germline J gene. The genes are TRBV5-1 and TRBJ1-1, with D perhaps matching TRBD1 (5 bases). This CDR3 is built from 14 residues. The V end was cut by 5 bases, the J end by 1 base, with 12 bases between. Germline V gene lookup returns CDR1 SGHRS and CDR2 YFSETQ. CDR3 residues: CASRQGSGNTEAFF. Incomplete CDR3 DNA: TGCGCCAGCAGGCAGGGTAGCGGGAACACTGAA. Complete variable domain (other parts from reference TRBV5-1 and TRBJ1-1): KAGVTQTPRYLIKTRGQQVTLSCSPISGHRSVSWYQQTPGQGLQFLFEYFSETQRNKGNFPGRFSGRQFSNSRSEMNVSTLELGDSALYLCASRQGSGNTEAFFGQGTRLTVV.

The table lists this clone with many counts. From the germline J gene comes the end of the CDR3, since the read stops 3 residues before it. The chain combines TRBV13 with TRBJ1-2; 10 bases fit TRBD1. V dropped 3 bases and J dropped 6; count of bases not matched to a gene: 13. The CDR3 loop spans 17 amino acids. Germline values: CDR1 PRHDT, CDR2 FYEKMQ (reference sequence). CDR3 sequence: CASSFRQGARQADGYTF. CDR3 bases read: TGTGCCAGCAGCTTTAGACAGGGGGCGAGACAGGCCGATGGC.

This clone came up many times. The CDR3 bases that were read are TGTGCCAGCACGCCGGATAATTCACCC. Amino acids: CASTPDNSP. The CDR3 as a whole reads CASTPDNSPLHF. The gene calls are TRBV2 and TRBJ1-6, with D uncertain. The read ends 3 residues before the CDR3 terminus; that terminus is restored from the germline J gene. Trimming took off 7 bases at V and 5 bases at J, with 6 bases between the two ends. The CDR3 has 12 residues. Germline lookup yields CDR1 SNHLY and CDR2 FYNNEI.